The 7 T cell receptor beta chains listed next were all sequenced from one sample in a study of vaccination effects on CD4 cells after COVID-19. The authors isolated CD4+ T cells after around 9 days of culture. The protocol was immunoSEQ multiplex PCR, while the TCRdb copy is restricted to in-frame clones and leaves out a portion. This table holds about 58,000 clones, about 83% found once. For these TCRs, the target antigens are not known. The starting material was CD4+ T cells from PBMCs cultured without peptide, obtained before COVID-19 vaccination. The source of these receptors is a human donor who received a COVID-19 vaccine.

The chain recombines TRBV3-1 (or the pseudogene TRBV3-2) with TRBJ2-2; possible D gene TRBD1, 6 bases. The CDR3 length is 15 residues. CDR1 and CDR2 from the germline V gene are LGHDT and YNNKEL (reference sequence). V gave up 1 base and J gave up 4 bases, with 10 bases separating them. CDR3 residues: CASSQGRGSTGELFF. CDR3 nucleotides: TGTGCCAGCAGCCAAGGCAGGGGCAGCACCGGGGAGCTGTTTTTT.

CDR3 in amino acids: CASSLGAGGYEQYV. CDR3 DNA sequence: TGCGCCAGCAGCTTGGGGGCAGGGGGCTACGAGCAGTACGTC. This rearrangement joins TRBV5-1 to TRBJ2-7; 7 bases fit TRBD1. The ends lost 0 bases at V and 3 bases at J; junction bases unmatched: 3. The CDR3 has 14 amino acids. The germline gives CDR1 SGHRS, CDR2 YFSETQ.

This clone was counted only a few times. The chain uses TRBV5-1 and TRBJ2-2; possible D gene TRBD1, 5 bases. V lost 6 bases to trimming and J lost 6 bases, with 15 bases between them. From germline, CDR1 is SGHRS and CDR2 YFSETQ. The CDR3 is 14 residues long. The CDR3, as DNA: TGCGCCAGCACCATGACACAGGTATCCGGGGAGCTGTTTTTT. Amino acids: CASTMTQVSGELFF.

The V and J genes are TRBV12-3 or TRBV12-4 and TRBJ2-3; TRBD1 might be the D (5 bases). Trimming left V 11 bases short and J 4 bases short, with 10 bases between. The CDR3 runs to 11 residues. The CDR3 sequence is CAPRGPDTQYF. In DNA form, the CDR3 reads TGTGCCCCAAGGGGTCCAGATACGCAGTATTTT.

The chain carries TRBV5-1 and TRBJ1-2; D gene uncertain. V was cut by 0 bases and J by 9 bases, with 15 bases left in between. This CDR3 contains 14 residues. The germline V gene has CDR1 SGHRS and CDR2 YFSETQ. The CDR3 sequence is CASSLAVSLESYTF. CDR3 DNA: TGCGCCAGCAGCTTGGCCGTTAGTCTCGAGAGCTACACCTTC.

The chain recombines TRBV7-2 with TRBJ2-4; D is perhaps TRBD2 (6 bases). The CDR3 is 15 residues long. Germline assignment: CDR1 SGHTA and CDR2 FQGNSA. V lost 2 bases and J lost 7, with 15 bases in between. This CDR3 reads CASSLMVGGLNIQYF. As DNA, the CDR3 is TGTGCCAGCAGCTTAATGGTCGGAGGGCTGAACATTCAGTACTTC.

The chain has TRBV18 and TRBJ1-1; D is undetermined. Germline CDR1 KGHSH, CDR2 LQKENI. The V end lost 2 bases, the J end lost 4 bases, and 5 bases lay between the germline ends. The CDR3 is made up of 12 amino acids. The chain's CDR3 is CASSPGITEAFF. The DNA of the CDR3 is TGTGCCAGCTCACCAGGGATCACTGAAGCTTTCTTT.